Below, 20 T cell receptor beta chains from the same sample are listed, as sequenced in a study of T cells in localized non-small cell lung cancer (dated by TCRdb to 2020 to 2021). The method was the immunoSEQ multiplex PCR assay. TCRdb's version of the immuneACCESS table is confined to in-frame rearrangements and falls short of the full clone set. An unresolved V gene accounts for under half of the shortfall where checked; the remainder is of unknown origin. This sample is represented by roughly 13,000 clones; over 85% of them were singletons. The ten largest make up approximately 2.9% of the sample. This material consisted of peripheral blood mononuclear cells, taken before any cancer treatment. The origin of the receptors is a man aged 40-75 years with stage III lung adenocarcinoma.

The DNA for the CDR3 is TGTGCCAGCAGCCTTCAGGCGGGGGCTAGCAATCAGCCCCAGCATTTT. This codes for CASSLQAGASNQPQHF. J is TRBJ1-5 and V is TRBV4-2; maybe TRBD1 (6 bases). In germline, CDR1 is LGHNA, CDR2 YNFKEQ. The V end was cut by 4 bases, the J end by 0 bases, with 13 bases between. This CDR3 is 16 amino acids long.

The CDR3 sequence is CASSTGAASDNEQFF. The CDR3 nucleotides read TGTGCCAGCAGCACAGGGGCAGCGAGTGACAATGAGCAGTTCTTC. The chain is built from TRBV5-6 and TRBJ2-1; 7 nucleotides line up with TRBD1. The CDR3 covers 15 residues. Trimming took 4 bases from V and 5 from J; bases not matched to a gene: 9. Germline V gene data show CDR1 as SGHDT and CDR2 as YYEEEE.

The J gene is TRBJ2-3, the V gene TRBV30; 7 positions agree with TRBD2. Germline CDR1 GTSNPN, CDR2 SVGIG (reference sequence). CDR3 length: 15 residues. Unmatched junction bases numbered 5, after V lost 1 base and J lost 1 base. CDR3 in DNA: TGTGCCTGGAGTGGTCGACTAGCAGGCACAGATACGCAGTATTTT. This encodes CAWSGRLAGTDTQYF.

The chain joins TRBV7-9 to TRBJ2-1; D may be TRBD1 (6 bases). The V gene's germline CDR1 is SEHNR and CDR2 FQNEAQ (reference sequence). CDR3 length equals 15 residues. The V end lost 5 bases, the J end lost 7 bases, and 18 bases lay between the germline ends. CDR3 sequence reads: CASSPRGSSGNEQFF. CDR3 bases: TGTGCCAGCAGCCCGAGGGGGAGTTCGGGGAATGAGCAGTTCTTC.

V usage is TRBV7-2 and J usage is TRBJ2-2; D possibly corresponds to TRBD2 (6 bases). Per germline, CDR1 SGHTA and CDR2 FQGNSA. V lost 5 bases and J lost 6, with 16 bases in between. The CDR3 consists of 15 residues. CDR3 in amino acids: CASSRGKGFPGELFF. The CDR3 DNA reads TGTGCCAGCAGCCGGGGGAAGGGCTTCCCCGGGGAGCTGTTTTTT.

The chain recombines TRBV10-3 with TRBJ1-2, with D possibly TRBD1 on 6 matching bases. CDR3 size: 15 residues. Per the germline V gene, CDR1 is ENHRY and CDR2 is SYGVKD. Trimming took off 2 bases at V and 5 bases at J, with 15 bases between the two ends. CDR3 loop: CAISEPDSTEYGYTF. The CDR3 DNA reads TGTGCCATCAGTGAGCCGGACAGTACGGAGTATGGCTACACCTTC.

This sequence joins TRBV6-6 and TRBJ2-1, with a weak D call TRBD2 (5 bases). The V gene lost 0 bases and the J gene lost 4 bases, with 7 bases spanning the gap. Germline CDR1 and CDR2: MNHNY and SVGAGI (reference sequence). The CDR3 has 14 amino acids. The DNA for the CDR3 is TGTGCCAGCAGTTACTCGACGGGATACAATGAGCAGTTCTTC. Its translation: CASSYSTGYNEQFF.

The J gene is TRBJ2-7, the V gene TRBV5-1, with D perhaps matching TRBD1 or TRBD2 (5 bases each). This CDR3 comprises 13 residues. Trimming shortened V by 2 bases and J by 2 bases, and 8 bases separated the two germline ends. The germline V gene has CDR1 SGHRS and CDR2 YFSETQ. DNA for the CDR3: TGCGCCAGCAGCTTTCTGGGGGCCTACGAGCAGTACTTC. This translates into CASSFLGAYEQYF.

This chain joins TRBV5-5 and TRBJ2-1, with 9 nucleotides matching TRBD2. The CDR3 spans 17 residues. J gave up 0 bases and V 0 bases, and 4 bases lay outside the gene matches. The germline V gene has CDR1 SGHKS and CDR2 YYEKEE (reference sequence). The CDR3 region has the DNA TGTGCCAGCAGCTTGGGCCTAGCGGGACTCTCCTACAATGAGCAGTTCTTC. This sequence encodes CASSLGLAGLSYNEQFF.

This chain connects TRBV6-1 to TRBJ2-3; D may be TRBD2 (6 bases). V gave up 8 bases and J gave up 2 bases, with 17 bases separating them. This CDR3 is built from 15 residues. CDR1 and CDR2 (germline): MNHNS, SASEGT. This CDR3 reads CASFNRERVTDTQYF. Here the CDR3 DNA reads TGTGCCAGCTTTAACCGGGAGCGGGTCACAGATACGCAGTATTTT.

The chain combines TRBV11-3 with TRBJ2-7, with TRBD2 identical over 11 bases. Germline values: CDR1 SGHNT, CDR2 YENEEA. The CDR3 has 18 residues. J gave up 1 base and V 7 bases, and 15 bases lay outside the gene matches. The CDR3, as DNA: TGTGCCAGCAACCTCGGACTAGCGGGTGCTCGTTGTTCCTACGAGCAGTACTTC. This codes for CASNLGLAGARCSYEQYF.

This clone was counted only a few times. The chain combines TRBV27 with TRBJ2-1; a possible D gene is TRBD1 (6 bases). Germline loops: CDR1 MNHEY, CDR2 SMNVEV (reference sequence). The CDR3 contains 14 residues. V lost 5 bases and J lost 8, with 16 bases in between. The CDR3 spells CASSPSTGSDEQFF. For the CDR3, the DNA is TGTGCCAGCAGTCCCTCGACAGGTTCCGATGAGCAGTTCTTC.

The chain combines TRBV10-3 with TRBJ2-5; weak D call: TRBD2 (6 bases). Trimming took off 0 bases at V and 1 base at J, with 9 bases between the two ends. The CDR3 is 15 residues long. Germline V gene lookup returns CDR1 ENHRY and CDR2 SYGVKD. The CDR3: CAISESVGGQETQYF. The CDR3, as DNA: TGTGCCATCAGTGAGTCAGTCGGGGGCCAAGAGACCCAGTACTTC.

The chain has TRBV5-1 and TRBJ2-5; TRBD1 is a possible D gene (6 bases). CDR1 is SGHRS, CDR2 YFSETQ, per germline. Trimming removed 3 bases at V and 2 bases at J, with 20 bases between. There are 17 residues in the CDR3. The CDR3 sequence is CASSYNNRDKNQETQYF. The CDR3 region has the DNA TGCGCCAGCAGCTATAACAACAGGGACAAAAATCAAGAGACCCAGTACTTC.

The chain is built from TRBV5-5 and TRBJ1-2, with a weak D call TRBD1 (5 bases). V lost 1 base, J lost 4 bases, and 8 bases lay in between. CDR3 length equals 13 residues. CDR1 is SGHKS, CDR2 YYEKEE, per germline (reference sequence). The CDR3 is CASSLMGGYGYTF. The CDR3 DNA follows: TGTGCCAGCAGCTTGATGGGGGGCTATGGCTACACCTTC.

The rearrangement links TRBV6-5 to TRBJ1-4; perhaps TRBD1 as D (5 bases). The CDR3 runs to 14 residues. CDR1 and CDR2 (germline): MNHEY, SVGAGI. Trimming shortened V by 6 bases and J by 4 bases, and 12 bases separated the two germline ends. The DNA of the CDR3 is TGTGCCAGCAGCCCTGGGACCTATAATGAAAAACTGTTTTTT. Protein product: CASSPGTYNEKLFF.

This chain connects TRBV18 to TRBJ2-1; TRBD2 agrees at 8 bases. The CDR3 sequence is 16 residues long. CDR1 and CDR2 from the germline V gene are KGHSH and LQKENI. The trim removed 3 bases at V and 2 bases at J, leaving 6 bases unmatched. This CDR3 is CASSPGPGLAYNEQFF. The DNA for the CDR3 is TGTGCCAGCTCACCTGGACCGGGACTAGCCTACAATGAGCAGTTCTTC. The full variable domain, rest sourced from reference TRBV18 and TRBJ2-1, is NAGVMQNPRHLVRRRGQEARLRCSPMKGHSHVYWYRQLPEEGLKFMVYLQKENIIDESGMPKERFSAEFPKEGPSILRIQQVVRGDSAAYFCASSPGPGLAYNEQFFGPGTRLTVL.

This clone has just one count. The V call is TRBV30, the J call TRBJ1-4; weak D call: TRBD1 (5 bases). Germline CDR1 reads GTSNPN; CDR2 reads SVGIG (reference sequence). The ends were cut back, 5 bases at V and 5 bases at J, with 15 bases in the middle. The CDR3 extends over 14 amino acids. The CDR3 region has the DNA TGTGCCTGGGCCCGGGGCGCGCTAAATGAAAAACTGTTTTTT. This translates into CAWARGALNEKLFF. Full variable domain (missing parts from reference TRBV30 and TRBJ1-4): SQTIHQWPATLVQPVGSPLSLECTVEGTSNPNLYWYRQAAGRGLQLLFYSVGIGQISSEVPQNLSASRPQDRQFILSSKKLLLSDSGFYLCAWARGALNEKLFFGSGTQLSVL.

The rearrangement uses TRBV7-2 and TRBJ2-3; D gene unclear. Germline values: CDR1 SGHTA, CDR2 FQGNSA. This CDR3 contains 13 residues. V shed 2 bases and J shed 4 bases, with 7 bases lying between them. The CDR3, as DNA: TGTGCCAGCAGCTTATTGGGTCCAGATACGCAGTATTTT. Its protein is CASSLLGPDTQYF.

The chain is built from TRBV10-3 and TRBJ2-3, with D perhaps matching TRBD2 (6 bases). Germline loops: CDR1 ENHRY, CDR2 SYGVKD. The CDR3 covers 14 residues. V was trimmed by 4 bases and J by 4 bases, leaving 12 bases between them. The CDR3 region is CAISAQGGADTQYF. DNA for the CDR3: TGTGCCATCAGTGCGCAGGGAGGCGCAGATACGCAGTATTTT.